This entry features one T cell receptor beta chain sequence. The data were produced by immunoSEQ multiplex PCR, yet TCRdb's version contains in-frame clones alone and is incomplete. The sample includes some 450,000 clones, about 90% seen only once; the top ten take roughly 0.76%. Germline CDR1 LNHDA, CDR2 SQIVND (reference sequence). Losses at the gene ends were 8 bases for V and 7 bases for J; bases not matched to a gene: 4. CDR3 length equals 12 residues. The source of the sample is a study of blood T cell repertoires in COVID-19. Study-wide background: Spain, Italy and the United States supplied samples that represented acute and convalescent COVID-19.

The chain carries TRBV19 and TRBJ1-2; 10 bases are a match to TRBD1. The sequence came from a man in his late teens or twenties with COVID-19, enrolled during active disease. The sample was peripheral blood. This CDR3 reads CASAGQGSGYTF. CDR3 nucleotide sequence: TGTGCCAGTGCGGGACAGGGGTCTGGCTACACCTTC.